These T cell receptor beta chains were read from a single sample in a study of blood T cell repertoires in COVID-19. TCRdb keeps only in-frame clones here, not all; method: immunoSEQ multiplex PCR. The data contain about 76,000 clones, 70% to 75% of them singletons. The sequencing sample was made of peripheral blood. These receptors came from a man between 65 and 80 years old with acute or convalescent COVID-19. Each CDR3 is given with its conserved first and last residue. The D gene is left open where the match is weak. Clone size appears in some rows only: once, few, many, or a class for an expanded clone.

v_gene	abundance	d_gene	j_gene	CDR3aa
TRBV10-3	few	.	TRBJ2-5	CAISEGLAGVETQYF
TRBV13	.	TRBD2	TRBJ2-7	CASSSLRREGSYEQYF
TRBV6-5	.	TRBD1	TRBJ2-7	CASRRGDRGAYEQYF
TRBV28	.	TRBD2	TRBJ2-3	CASSLISGGDTQYF
TRBV28	.	TRBD1	TRBJ1-5	CASSLPKTGAWARSRNQPQHF
TRBV27	.	.	TRBJ2-5	CASSRLARETQYF
TRBV21-1	.	.	TRBJ2-5	CASSLGTSGPHKETQYF
TRBV10-3	few	.	TRBJ2-2	CAISESGGDTGELFF
TRBV15	once	.	TRBJ1-2	CATSDTHGYTF
TRBV19	.	.	TRBJ1-2	CASRGGAGYGYTF
TRBV28	.	TRBD1	TRBJ2-7	CASSYVGTGAYEQYF
TRBV11-1	.	.	TRBJ2-7	CASSSDSYEQYF
TRBV19	.	.	TRBJ2-7	CASSIDRESSEQYF
TRBV19	.	.	TRBJ2-1	CASSIESVHNEQFF
TRBV3-1/TRBV3-2	.	.	TRBJ2-1	CASSQGSYSYNEQFF
TRBV19	.	TRBD1	TRBJ1-1	CASSTRQGAGETEAFF
TRBV18	once	TRBD1	TRBJ1-2	CASSPQGARYGYTF
TRBV5-4	.	TRBD1	TRBJ1-3	CASRRAGTGALSGNTIYF
TRBV20-1	many	TRBD2	TRBJ2-7	CTGTSGHEQYF
TRBV24-1	.	TRBD1	TRBJ2-1	CATSDVSSDRVYEQFF
TRBV6-6	.	TRBD1	TRBJ1-4	CASINGQATNEKLFF
TRBV5-4	.	TRBD2	TRBJ2-5	CASSLEGSGVQETQYF
TRBV6-5	.	.	TRBJ2-7	CASSYSAQGSYEQYF
TRBV28	.	.	TRBJ1-1	CASSLGQQNTEAFF
TRBV29-1	few	.	TRBJ2-1	CSVEEKGSGSYNEQFF
TRBV3-1/TRBV3-2	.	TRBD2	TRBJ2-3	CASSTRGGGTTDTQYF
TRBV11-2	.	.	TRBJ1-4	CASSLRRGNEKLFF
TRBV18	once	.	TRBJ1-1	CASQGGGTEAFF